This T cell receptor (beta chain) appears in the sequencing data of a study of monozygotic twins with inflammatory bowel disease. The CDR3 covers 15 residues. CDR1 is GTSNPN, CDR2 SVGIG, per germline (reference sequence). TCRdb re-called the 5' RACE reads and gives one entry per CDR3 protein, without DNA. Its listing shows fewer than 110,000 distinct CDR3 sequences. The receptor's source is a human donor with ulcerative colitis or Crohn's disease, or a healthy co-twin of an affected twin (not recorded which). This chain connects TRBV30 to TRBJ2-3. What was sequenced was blood. CDR3 loop: CAWSAISSSTDTQYF.